The present T cell receptor (beta chain) was sequenced within a study of blood T cell repertoires in COVID-19. Study background: Some COVID-19 samples were acute and others convalescent; all came from the United States, Italy and Spain. The analysed material was cDNA or gDNA that came from T cells, B-cell-depleted T cells, or PBMCs.

Germline V lookup: CDR1 LGHNA, CDR2 YNFKEQ. CDR3 length equals 16 residues. The J segment lost 2 bases and the V segment lost 4 bases, leaving 10 bases of the junction unmatched. The authors' processing: Scientists estimated how many nucleated cells there were by amplifying reference gene primers. The data were produced by immunoSEQ multiplex PCR, yet TCRdb's version contains in-frame clones alone and is incomplete. The DNA gave D and trimming, while V, J and clone size come from that table. The top ten clones hold about 18% of a sample with roughly 150,000 clones, about 88% of them seen once. The V call is TRBV4-2, the J call TRBJ2-5; TRBD2 agrees at 7 bases. The clonotype comes from a man in his sixties with active or convalescent COVID-19. Sequenced: peripheral blood. The CDR3 sequence is CASSLAKVGGQETQYF. CDR3 nucleotide sequence: TGTGCCAGCAGCCTCGCCAAGGTGGGGGGGCAAGAGACCCAGTACTTC.